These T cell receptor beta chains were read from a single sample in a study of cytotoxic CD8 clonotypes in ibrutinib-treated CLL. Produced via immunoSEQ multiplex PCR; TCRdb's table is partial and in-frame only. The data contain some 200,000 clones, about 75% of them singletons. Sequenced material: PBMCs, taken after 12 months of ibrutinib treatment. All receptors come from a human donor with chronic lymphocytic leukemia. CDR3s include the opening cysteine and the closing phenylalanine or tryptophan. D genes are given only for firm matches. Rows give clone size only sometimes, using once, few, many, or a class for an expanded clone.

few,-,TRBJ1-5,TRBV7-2,TGTGCCAGCAGCCCGCAGGGATTTGGCAATCAGCCCCAGCATTTT,CASSPQGFGNQPQHF
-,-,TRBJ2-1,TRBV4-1,TGCGCCAGCAGCCAAGTAATGAGGACAGCCTACAATGAGCAGTTCTTC,CASSQVMRTAYNEQFF
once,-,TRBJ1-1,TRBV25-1,TGTGCCAGCAGTGAATGGCCCCCGGGGATGTCTGAAGCTTTCTTT,CASSEWPPGMSEAFF
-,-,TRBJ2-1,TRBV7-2,TGTGCCAGCAGCGGCAGATCGGGGGGCATCATTGAGCAGTTCTTC,CASSGRSGGIIEQFF
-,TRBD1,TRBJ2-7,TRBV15,TGTGCCACCAGCAGAGAACTAACAGGGGGCAGGTACGAGCAGTACTTC,CATSRELTGGRYEQYF
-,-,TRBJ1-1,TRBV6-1,TGTGCCAGCAGTGAACTGGGAGGGGGAACTGAAGCTTTCTTT,CASSELGGGTEAFF
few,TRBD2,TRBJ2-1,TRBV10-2,TGCGCCAGCAGTGAGTCGTTAGCGGGAGCGTACAATGAGCAGTTCTTC,CASSESLAGAYNEQFF
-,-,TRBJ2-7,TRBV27,TGTGCCAGCAGCTCTGGGGTCACCTACTACGAGCAGTACTTC,CASSSGVTYYEQYF
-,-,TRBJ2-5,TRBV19,TGTGCCAGTAGTACGACCCCAGGGTTACAGACCCAGTACTTC,CASSTTPGLQTQYF
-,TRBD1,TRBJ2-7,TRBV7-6,TGTGCCAGCAGCAAAGTCCGGGACAGCTCCTACGAGCAGTACTTC,CASSKVRDSSYEQYF
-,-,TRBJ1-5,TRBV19,TGTGCCAGTAGTATAGGCGGAGGGTCGAGTCAGCCCCAGCATTTT,CASSIGGGSSQPQHF
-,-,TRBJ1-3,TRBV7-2,TGTGCCAGCAGCCACGGCCAGAGCTCTGGAAACACCATATATTTT,CASSHGQSSGNTIYF
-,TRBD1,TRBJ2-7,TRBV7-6,TGTGCCAGCAGCTTGGGACAGACCCTCTACGAGCAGTACTTC,CASSLGQTLYEQYF
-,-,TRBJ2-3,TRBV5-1,TGCGCCAGCAGGAACAGGACCGTTGAGGTTACGCAGTATTTT,CASRNRTVEVTQYF
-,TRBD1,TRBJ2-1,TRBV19,TGTGCCAGTAGTACACAGGGGGAAGCCTACAATGAGCAGTTCTTC,CASSTQGEAYNEQFF
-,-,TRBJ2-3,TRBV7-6,TGTGCCAGCAGCTCTCGGGACGGCACAGATACGCAGTATTTT,CASSSRDGTDTQYF
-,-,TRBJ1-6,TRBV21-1,TGTGCCAGCAGCAAAAACCATGGACAGGGAAAAAATTCACCCCTCCACTTT,CASSKNHGQGKNSPLHF
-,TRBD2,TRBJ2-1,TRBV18,TGTGCCAGCTCCCTAGCGGGCGGGCCTTGGCCGTTCTTC,CASSLAGGPWPFF
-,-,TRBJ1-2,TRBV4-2,TGTGCCAGCAGCCAAGATTTTGACGGACTCTATGGCTACACCTTC,CASSQDFDGLYGYTF
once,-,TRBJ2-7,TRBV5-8,TGTGCCAGCAGCTCACACGGGCCCCCCTACGAGCAGTACTTC,CASSSHGPPYEQYF
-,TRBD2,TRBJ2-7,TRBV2,TGTGCCAGCAGTGAAGCTTCCGTGGGCAGCGGGAGTTATGGGGGGCAGTACTTC,CASSEASVGSGSYGGQYF
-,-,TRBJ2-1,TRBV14,TGTGCCAGCAGCCAAGATATTGGGGGCAGGGCACGGTTCTTC,CASSQDIGGRARFF
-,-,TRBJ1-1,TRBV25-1,TGTGCCAGCAGTGAATTATATGGGAGTCCCTCTGAAGCTTTCTTT,CASSELYGSPSEAFF
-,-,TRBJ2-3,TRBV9,TGTGCCAGCAGTGACGTGGCGATTAGCGGAGTTAGTGGTACGCAGTATTTT,CASSDVAISGVSGTQYF
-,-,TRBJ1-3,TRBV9,TGTGCCAGCAGCCTGTATCGGGGAAGGTCCGGAAACACCATATATTTT,CASSLYRGRSGNTIYF
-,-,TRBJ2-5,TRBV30,TGTGCCTGGAGTCAACCGGGACCGACCCAGTACTTC,CAWSQPGPTQYF
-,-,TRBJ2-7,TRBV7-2,TGTGCCAGCAGCTCCATGACCAGCTCCTACGAGCAGTACTTC,CASSSMTSSYEQYF
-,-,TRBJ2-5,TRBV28,TGTGCCAGCATGTACCAAGAGACCCAGTACTTC,CASMYQETQYF
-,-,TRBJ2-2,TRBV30,TGTGCCTGGAAAGGGCAGGGGACCGGGGAGCTGTTTTTT,CAWKGQGTGELFF
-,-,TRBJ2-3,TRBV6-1,TGTGCCAGCAGTCCCCGGGGCTATACGCAGTATTTT,CASSPRGYTQYF
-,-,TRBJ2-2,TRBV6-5,TGTGCCAGCAGTTACTCGAACAGAATCACCGGGGAGCTGTTTTTT,CASSYSNRITGELFF
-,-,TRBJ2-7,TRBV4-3,TGCGCCAGCAGCCAGGCCTGGCTGCAGGGGTCCTACGAGCAGTACTTC,CASSQAWLQGSYEQYF
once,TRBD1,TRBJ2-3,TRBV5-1,TGCGCCAGCAGCTTGGACCCGGGACAGGGTTCAGATACGCAGTATTTT,CASSLDPGQGSDTQYF
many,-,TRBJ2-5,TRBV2,TGTGCCAGCCTGGATGGGTACCAAGAGACCCAGTACTTC,CASLDGYQETQYF
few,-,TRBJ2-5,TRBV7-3,TGTGCCAGCAGCTTAACCGGACTGTTAAAAGAGACCCAGTACTTC,CASSLTGLLKETQYF